The 24 T cell receptor beta chains below all came from one sample that was sequenced in a study of blood T cell repertoires in COVID-19. Assay: immunoSEQ multiplex PCR; the TCRdb copy retains only in-frame clones and omits some. Among about 320,000 clones listed, around 92% were seen once. Sequenced material: peripheral blood. These receptors came from a man aged 18 to 30 who had recovered from COVID-19.

The chain combines TRBV29-1 with TRBJ1-4, with D maybe TRBD1 (6 bases). Germline V CDR1 and CDR2: SQVTM, ANQGSEA. The CDR3 is 13 residues long. V shed 1 base and J shed 5 bases, with 8 bases lying between them. DNA of the CDR3: TGCAGCGTTGAAGGGACAGTGAATGAAAAACTGTTTTTT. This sequence encodes CSVEGTVNEKLFF.

V is TRBV5-6 and J is TRBJ2-5, with 10 bases fitting TRBD2. Per germline, CDR1 SGHDT and CDR2 YYEEEE. The CDR3 has 16 amino acids. After removal of 5 bases from V and 1 base from J, the junction contained 8 bases not matched to a gene. The DNA for the CDR3 is TGTGCCAGCAGTCCAATAGCGGGAGGAAGCCAAGAGACCCAGTACTTC. It is translated as CASSPIAGGSQETQYF.

The chain combines TRBV4-2 with TRBJ1-2; unclear D gene. Trimming pared 0 bases from V and 4 bases from J, leaving 12 bases between. CDR3 length equals 15 residues. Per germline, CDR1 LGHNA and CDR2 YNFKEQ. CDR3 sequence reads: CASSQDLERGYGYTF. CDR3 DNA: TGTGCCAGCAGCCAAGATCTTGAACGGGGCTATGGCTACACCTTC.

CDR3 coding DNA: TGTGCCAGCAGCGCTCGGGACAGGCCGGGAGAGCAGTACTTC. It yields the protein CASSARDRPGEQYF. The V call is TRBV9, the J call TRBJ2-7; TRBD1 agrees at 8 bases. With 3 bases clipped from V and 7 bases from J, the junction kept 9 bases outside the gene matches. CDR1 is SGDLS, CDR2 YYNGEE, per germline. The CDR3 spans 14 residues. The full variable domain, rest sourced from reference TRBV9 and TRBJ2-7, is DSGVTQTPKHLITATGQRVTLRCSPRSGDLSVYWYQQSLDQGLQFLIQYYNGEERAKGNILERFSAQQFPDLHSELNLSSLELGDSALYFCASSARDRPGEQYFGPGTRLTVT.

The chain has TRBV5-8 and TRBJ1-4; D unresolved. Between the trimmed V and J ends, which lost 0 bases and 5 bases, there was a span of 23 bases. CDR1 and CDR2 (germline): SGHTS, YDEGEE. The CDR3 sequence is 19 residues long. The CDR3 sequence: CASSLGRSATNLRNEKLFF. The CDR3 nucleotides are TGTGCCAGCAGCTTGGGCAGGTCAGCGACTAATCTAAGGAATGAAAAACTGTTTTTT. Drawing the rest from reference TRBV5-8 and TRBJ1-4, the complete variable domain is EAGVTQSPTHLIKTRGQQATLRCSPISGHTSVYWYQQALGLGLQFLLWYDEGEERNRGNFPPRFSGRQFPNYSSELNVNALELEDSALYLCASSLGRSATNLRNEKLFFGSGTQLSVL.

The rearrangement uses TRBV4-1 and TRBJ1-6; 9 nucleotides align to TRBD1. Unmatched junction bases numbered 20, after V lost 3 bases and J lost 5 bases. In germline, CDR1 is MGHRA, CDR2 YSYEKL. CDR3 length: 21 residues. CDR3 in DNA: TGCGCCAGCAGCCATCGCCAAGACAGGGGGACTACAACCTCGGATAATTCACCCCTCCACTTT. This translates into CASSHRQDRGTTTSDNSPLHF.

The J gene is TRBJ2-7, the V gene TRBV5-5; a weak D match, TRBD2 (5 bases). Per the germline V gene, CDR1 is SGHKS and CDR2 is YYEKEE (reference sequence). The CDR3 has 15 amino acids. V shed 0 bases and J shed 5 bases, with 15 bases lying between them. Written as DNA, the CDR3 is TGTGCCAGCAGCTTGGATGGGAGCGGTGGGGACGAGCAGTACTTC. Translating gives CASSLDGSGGDEQYF.

This chain joins TRBV4-3 and TRBJ2-1; 8 nucleotides match TRBD2. Germline V CDR1 and CDR2: LGHNA, YSLEER. The CDR3 is 18 residues long. Germline trimming cut 0 bases from V and 0 bases from J; bases unmatched to any gene: 7. The CDR3 loop is CASSQDAREGSSYNEQFF. The CDR3 DNA follows: TGCGCCAGCAGCCAAGACGCCCGGGAGGGGAGCTCCTACAATGAGCAGTTCTTC.

The genes are TRBV7-8 and TRBJ2-7, with TRBD2 matching over 9 bases. The V segment lost 5 bases and the J segment 0 bases; nucleotides outside the gene matches: 8. The CDR3 extends over 16 amino acids. Germline values: CDR1 SGHVS, CDR2 FQNEAQ. In DNA, the CDR3 is TGTGCCAGCAGCCCTCGCGGGGGGGTTAGCTCCTACGAGCAGTACTTC. This sequence encodes CASSPRGGVSSYEQYF. Complete variable domain (other parts from reference TRBV7-8 and TRBJ2-7): GAGVSQSPRYKVAKRGQDVALRCDPISGHVSLFWYQQALGQGPEFLTYFQNEAQLDKSGLPSDRFFAERPEGSVSTLKIQRTQQEDSAVYLCASSPRGGVSSYEQYFGPGTRLTVT.

This clone was seen just once. The chain employs TRBV3-1 (or the pseudogene TRBV3-2) and TRBJ1-5; D is ambiguous. From germline, CDR1 is LGHDT and CDR2 YNNKEL (reference sequence). V was shortened by 0 bases and J by 7 bases, with 10 bases between the two germline ends. The CDR3 length is 14 residues. DNA for the CDR3: TGTGCCAGCAGCCAAGATGGAGGGTTGCAGCCCCAGCATTTT. Protein product: CASSQDGGLQPQHF.

The chain has TRBV6-5 and TRBJ2-2; 8 bases align to TRBD2. CDR1 is MNHEY and CDR2 is SVGAGI in the germline V gene. Germline trimming cut 2 bases from V and 1 base from J; bases unmatched to any gene: 3. The CDR3 is 16 amino acids. The CDR3 sequence: CASSYLAGLNTGELFF. CDR3 nucleotide sequence: TGTGCCAGCAGTTACCTAGCGGGCCTGAACACCGGGGAGCTGTTTTTT.

The chain carries TRBV11-2 and TRBJ1-2, with 7 nucleotides matching TRBD1. In germline, CDR1 is SGHAT, CDR2 FQNNGV. The CDR3 is made up of 14 amino acids. With V trimmed by 1 base and J by 4 bases, 3 bases remained unmatched. CDR3 sequence (DNA): TGTGCCAGCAGCTTAGCTAGGACAGGCTATGGCTACACCTTC. This translates into CASSLARTGYGYTF. Full variable domain (rest looked up from reference TRBV11-2 and TRBJ1-2): EAGVAQSPRYKIIEKRQSVAFWCNPISGHATLYWYQQILGQGPKLLIQFQNNGVVDDSQLPKDRFSAERLKGVDSTLKIQPAKLEDSAVYLCASSLARTGYGYTFGSGTRLTVV.

This chain joins TRBV5-6 and TRBJ2-1, with a possible D match to TRBD1 (6 bases). V was shortened by 6 bases and J by 4 bases, with 14 bases between the two germline ends. This CDR3 has 14 amino acids. Germline V gives CDR1 SGHDT, CDR2 YYEEEE. This chain's CDR3 is CASTVDSRYNEQFF. The CDR3 DNA reads TGTGCCAGCACTGTGGACAGCAGATACAATGAGCAGTTCTTC.

This chain links TRBV28 with TRBJ1-5, with D possibly matching TRBD1 (6 bases). This CDR3 is 14 amino acids long. V lost 2 bases and J 9 bases, leaving 14 bases between the germline ends. The germline V gene encodes CDR1 MDHEN and CDR2 SYDVKM. The CDR3 region is CASSLGTSLRPQHF. Written as DNA, the CDR3 is TGTGCCAGCAGTTTAGGGACAAGCCTTAGGCCCCAGCATTTT.

V usage is TRBV12-3 or TRBV12-4 and J usage is TRBJ2-5, with D possibly matching TRBD1 (5 bases). The CDR3 spans 13 residues. Trimming took off 4 bases at V and 3 bases at J, with 9 bases between the two ends. The CDR3 loop is CASSYDREETQYF. CDR3 nucleotide sequence: TGTGCCAGCAGTTACGACAGAGAAGAGACCCAGTACTTC.

The V gene is TRBV6-5, the J gene TRBJ1-1, with 11 nucleotides matching TRBD1. CDR3 length: 14 residues. CDR1 is MNHEY, CDR2 SVGAGI, per germline. The ends lost 5 bases at V and 5 bases at J; junction bases unmatched: 4. This chain's CDR3 is CASSRDRGWTEAFF. The CDR3 bases are TGTGCCAGCAGTCGGGACAGGGGGTGGACTGAAGCTTTCTTT.

The chain couples TRBV19 to TRBJ2-2; 7 nucleotides align to TRBD1. The CDR3 spans 15 residues. Germline trimming cut 3 bases from V and 4 bases from J; bases unmatched to any gene: 5. Germline assignment: CDR1 LNHDA and CDR2 SQIVND (reference sequence). The CDR3 nucleotides read TGTGCCAGTAGTATCGGAACAGGGGCCACCGGGGAGCTGTTTTTT. Protein: CASSIGTGATGELFF. The whole variable domain, remainder taken from reference TRBV19 and TRBJ2-2, is DGGITQSPKYLFRKEGQNVTLSCEQNLNHDAMYWYRQDPGQGLRLIYYSQIVNDFQKGDIAEGYSVSREKKESFPLTVTSAQKNPTAFYLCASSIGTGATGELFFGEGSRLTVL.

V and J are TRBV19 and TRBJ1-1; a weak D match, TRBD1 (5 bases). The germline V gene encodes CDR1 LNHDA and CDR2 SQIVND (reference sequence). CDR3 length: 12 amino acids. V was trimmed by 8 bases and J by 2 bases, leaving 9 bases between them. Here the CDR3 DNA reads TGTGCCAGTGGACGGACAAACACTGAAGCTTTCTTT. Encoded protein: CASGRTNTEAFF.

This clone was observed a single time. CDR3 DNA sequence: TGTGCTAGTGGCCCACCTAGCGGGACAACACAGAGAACGCAGTATTTT. The encoded protein is CASGPPSGTTQRTQYF. The rearrangement uses TRBV12-5 and TRBJ2-3; the match to TRBD2 covers 9 bases. V dropped 6 bases and J dropped 9; count of bases not matched to a gene: 16. CDR1 and CDR2 (germline): LGHNT, FRNRAP. This CDR3 is built from 16 residues.

This clone was recorded once. The chain has TRBV29-1 and TRBJ1-6, with D perhaps TRBD1 (5 bases). CDR3 length equals 15 residues. Trimming removed 6 bases from V and 7 bases from J, with 19 bases in between. Germline values: CDR1 SQVTM, CDR2 ANQGSEA. For the CDR3, the DNA is TGCAGCGTCGCACTCGGAGGGACCTCAAATTCACCCCTCCACTTT. Residues: CSVALGGTSNSPLHF.

This chain links TRBV10-3 with TRBJ2-6; 11 positions match TRBD2. This CDR3 is built from 16 residues. The trim removed 2 bases at V and 13 bases at J, leaving 10 bases unmatched. Germline CDR1 ENHRY, CDR2 SYGVKD. CDR3 sequence (DNA): TGTGCCATCAGTGAGCCGATAGCGGGAGGGCCGTTGGTCCTGACTTTC. Translation gives CAISEPIAGGPLVLTF.

The CDR3 here is CASSVTTTDLNYGYTF. The CDR3 DNA reads TGTGCCAGCAGCGTCACGACTACAGACCTTAACTATGGCTACACCTTC. V and J are TRBV9 and TRBJ1-2; no firm D call. Germline V CDR1 and CDR2: SGDLS, YYNGEE. CDR3 size: 16 residues. V was cut by 2 bases and J by 1 base, with 15 bases left in between.

The gene calls are TRBV5-4 and TRBJ1-4, with a weak D call TRBD1 (5 bases). From germline, CDR1 is SGHNT and CDR2 YYREEE (reference sequence). V lost 2 bases and J 3 bases, leaving 8 bases between the germline ends. This CDR3 is built from 14 residues. CDR3 residues: CASSFQGANEKLFF. The CDR3 DNA reads TGTGCCAGCAGCTTTCAGGGCGCTAATGAAAAACTGTTTTTT.

This clone occurred once. The genes are TRBV2 and TRBJ2-3; TRBD2 matches 8 bases. The CDR3 is 15 amino acids. Germline V gives CDR1 SNHLY, CDR2 FYNNEI. Trimming at V came to 0 bases and at J to 1 base, leaving 0 bases not matched to a gene. For the CDR3, the DNA is TGTGCCAGCAGTGAAGCAGCGGGGGGCACAGATACGCAGTATTTT. Protein sequence: CASSEAAGGTDTQYF.